This TCR beta chain stems from a study of cytomegalovirus exposure and HLA in healthy donors. Trimming removed 0 bases at V and 1 base at J, with 14 bases between. Germline V CDR1 and CDR2: SGHRS, YFSETQ. There are 17 residues in the CDR3. The PCR was carried out with 60 Vbeta primers and 13 Jbeta primers. Produced via immunoSEQ multiplex PCR; TCRdb's table is partial and in-frame only. The data show some 130,000 clones, about 80% seen once. The material sequenced was PBMCs. The sequence was collected from a man aged 35 to 55 in good health and CMV-seropositive. The chain has TRBV5-1 and TRBJ2-1; D may be TRBD1 (6 bases). The CDR3 bases are TGCGCCAGCAGCTTGGAGCCTATCAGGGGATCCTACAATGAGCAGTTCTTC. Protein: CASSLEPIRGSYNEQFF.